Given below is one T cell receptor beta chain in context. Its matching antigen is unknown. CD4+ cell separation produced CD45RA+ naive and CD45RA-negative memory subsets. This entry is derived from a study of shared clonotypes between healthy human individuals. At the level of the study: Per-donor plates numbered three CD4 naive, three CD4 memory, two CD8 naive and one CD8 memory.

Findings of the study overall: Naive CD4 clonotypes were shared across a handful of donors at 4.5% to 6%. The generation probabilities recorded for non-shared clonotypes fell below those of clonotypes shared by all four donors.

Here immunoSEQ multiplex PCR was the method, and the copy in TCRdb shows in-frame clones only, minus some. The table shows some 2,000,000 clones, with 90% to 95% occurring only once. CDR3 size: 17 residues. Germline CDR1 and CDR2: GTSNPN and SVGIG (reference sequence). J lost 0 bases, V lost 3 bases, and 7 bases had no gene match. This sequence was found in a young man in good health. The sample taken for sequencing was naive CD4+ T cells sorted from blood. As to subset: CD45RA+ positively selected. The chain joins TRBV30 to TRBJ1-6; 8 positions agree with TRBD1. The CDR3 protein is CAWRRDRSSSYNSPLHF. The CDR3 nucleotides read TGTGCCTGGAGACGGGACAGGTCGAGCTCCTATAATTCACCCCTCCACTTT.